A single T cell receptor (beta chain) is shown here with its context. This record belongs to a study of patients and donors after allogeneic stem cell transplantation. TCRdb re-analysed the RT-PCR reads in MiXCR, keeping a single row per CDR3 protein. This sample has approximately 210,000 distinct CDR3 sequences; approximately 41% occur once, and the top ten carry about 35%. The trim removed 7 bases at V and 3 bases at J, leaving 7 bases unmatched. The CDR3 extends over 15 amino acids. Sequences were obtained from blood, either unsorted or a sorted T cell fraction (not recorded which). The sequence was collected from a human donor who was either an allogeneic HSCT recipient or a stem cell or donor lymphocyte infusion donor (not recorded which). It is not recorded whose cells these are; they may come from a transplant donor. The genes are TRBV12-3 or TRBV12-4 and TRBJ1-2, with TRBD1 matching over 11 bases. In DNA, the CDR3 is TGTGCCAGCACTTCCGGGACAGGGGGAGACTATGGCTACACCTTC. Translation gives CASTSGTGGDYGYTF.